This T cell receptor (beta chain) was sequenced in a study of blood T cell repertoires in COVID-19. Overall study context: From T cells, B-cell-depleted T cells, or PBMCs came the material, which was cDNA or gDNA.

Original handling: Estimation of nucleated cell counts relied on the amplification of reference gene primers. The method was immunoSEQ multiplex PCR; TCRdb's version includes in-frame clones alone and lacks a portion of them. V and J calls and clone size come straight from that table; D and trimming were deduced from the DNA. Altogether more than 200,000 clones are present, approximately 80% being singletons, with the ten largest covering 4.5% to 6%. Germline V gene data show CDR1 as MNHEY and CDR2 as SMNVEV (reference sequence). V lost 5 bases and J 4 bases, leaving 24 bases between the germline ends. CDR3 size: 17 residues.

The specimen was peripheral blood. The V gene is TRBV27, the J gene TRBJ2-7; D possibly corresponds to TRBD1 (5 bases). The clonotype comes from a woman aged 80 or older with active or convalescent COVID-19. Here the CDR3 DNA reads TGTGCCAGCAGTCCAGGTGGTGGCAGGGTAGGAACTTACGAGCAGTACTTC. It translates to CASSPGGGRVGTYEQYF.